This T cell receptor beta chain was sequenced for a study of blood T cells in healthy people across ages. Germline V lookup: CDR1 SGHTA, CDR2 FQGNSA. This CDR3 spans 14 amino acids. V lost 5 bases to trimming and J lost 8 bases, with 16 bases between them. Points on this clonotype: Its antigen is not known.

It was with a sample-barcoded 5' primer and a J-beta primer mix that a second PCR of about 7 to 12 cycles was run. MiXCR, applied by TCRdb to the 5' RACE reads, yields one record per CDR3 protein. The sample records roughly 700,000 distinct CDR3 sequences, about 25% being singletons. General observations from the study: In older individuals, TCR beta diversity per million T cells was lower, falling roughly linearly with age.

The data also belong to a second study, concerning T cells of mothers and their children. That source reports: The TCR beta CDR3 read count exceeded 8 million for each mother and was several million for each child.

The receptor was derived from a boy aged 10-17 years in good health. What was sequenced was blood. This chain joins TRBV7-2 and TRBJ2-1; weak D call: TRBD2 (7 bases). The DNA of the CDR3 is TGTGCCAGCAGCCCTAGGGGGGGGGGCGATGAGCAGTTCTTC. As protein: CASSPRGGGDEQFF. The full variable domain, with the rest looked up from reference TRBV7-2 and TRBJ2-1, is GAGVSQSPSNKVTEKGKDVELRCDPISGHTALYWYRQSLGQGLEFLIYFQGNSAPDKSGLPSDRFSAERTGGSVSTLTIQRTQQEDSAVYLCASSPRGGGDEQFFGPGTRLTVL.